This T cell receptor beta chain was obtained from a study of blood T cell repertoires in COVID-19. V was clipped by 4 bases and J by 4 bases; unmatched bases: 13. Germline loops: CDR1 SQVTM, CDR2 ANQGSEA. The CDR3 length is 17 residues. The method was immunoSEQ multiplex PCR; TCRdb's version includes in-frame clones alone and lacks a portion of them. The sample has around 170,000 clones; around four fifths are singletons. The sample comprised peripheral blood. The chain combines TRBV29-1 with TRBJ2-1; TRBD2 agrees at 10 bases. The clonotype comes from a woman in her fifties or sixties with acute or convalescent COVID-19. The chain's CDR3 is CSVAIPHLAGVYNEQFF. Here the CDR3 DNA reads TGCAGCGTTGCCATACCGCACCTAGCGGGGGTTTACAATGAGCAGTTCTTC.